This TCR beta chain is drawn from a study of blood T cell repertoires in COVID-19. Assay: immunoSEQ multiplex PCR; the TCRdb copy retains only in-frame clones and omits some. The repertoire consists of more than 95,000 clones, with roughly 85% occurring once and the leading ten covering 25%. With V trimmed by 0 bases and J by 8 bases, 12 bases remained unmatched. This CDR3 has 16 residues. Germline lookup yields CDR1 LGHDT and CDR2 YNNKEL (reference sequence). This TCR was recovered from a human donor in a cohort sampled during active COVID-19. The sequenced sample was peripheral blood. The chain recombines TRBV3-1 (or the pseudogene TRBV3-2) with TRBJ1-2; 7 bases map to TRBD1. The CDR3 protein is CASSQDQGGVGRGYTF. Here the CDR3 DNA reads TGTGCCAGCAGCCAAGACCAGGGGGGAGTAGGTCGGGGCTACACCTTC.